Each of the 5 T cell receptor beta chains below was sequenced from the same sample in a study of identical twins. Each CDR3 protein is one row after TCRdb ran MiXCR on the 5' RACE reads. This table has approximately 410,000 distinct CDR3 sequences, approximately 18% appearing once. The sequencing input was naive T cells sorted from blood. The receptors come from a man aged 45-65 years in good health.

This clonotype was recorded at least ten times. The CDR3, as DNA: TGCGCCAGCAGCCAAGATATCTCGAGCAATCAGCCCCAGCATTTT. Residues: CASSQDISSNQPQHF. This chain uses TRBV4-3 with TRBJ1-5; D remains unclear. The CDR3 sequence is 15 residues long. The V and J ends lost 0 bases and 1 base respectively, with 7 bases between them. Per the germline V gene, CDR1 is LGHNA and CDR2 is YSLEER.

This clonotype was detected ten times or more. This chain connects TRBV11-2 to TRBJ1-2; weak D call: TRBD1 (5 bases). The CDR3 runs 14 residues. V dropped 5 bases and J dropped 1 base, with 11 bases sitting between them. The germline V gene encodes CDR1 SGHAT and CDR2 FQNNGV. CDR3 nucleotides: TGTGCCAGCAGCCTGGGGACCTTTAACTATGGCTACACCTTC. It codes for CASSLGTFNYGYTF.

This clonotype was picked up a small number of times. V usage is TRBV18 and J usage is TRBJ1-5; D unresolved. Germline lookup yields CDR1 KGHSH and CDR2 LQKENI. This CDR3 contains 16 residues. Deletions cut 5 bases from V and 0 bases from J, with 14 bases between. The CDR3 spells CASSAVESVSNQPQHF. In DNA form, the CDR3 reads TGTGCCAGCTCAGCCGTTGAGTCAGTTAGCAATCAGCCCCAGCATTTT.

The rearrangement joins TRBV20-1 to TRBJ2-3; 8 bases fit TRBD1. The CDR3 is 14 residues long. The J segment lost 1 base and the V segment lost 4 bases, leaving 4 bases of the junction unmatched. CDR1 and CDR2 from the germline V gene are DFQATT and SNEGSKA (reference sequence). CDR3 sequence reads: CSATSGQGTDTQYF. In DNA, the CDR3 is TGCAGTGCTACCTCGGGACAGGGCACAGATACGCAGTATTTT.

The chain combines TRBV20-1 with TRBJ2-7, with D possibly TRBD2 on 5 matching bases. The CDR3 runs to 14 residues. V dropped 0 bases and J dropped 3 bases, with 12 bases sitting between them. Germline assignment: CDR1 DFQATT and CDR2 SNEGSKA (reference sequence). The CDR3 sequence is CSARDNAGSYEQYF. CDR3 sequence (DNA): TGCAGTGCTAGAGATAATGCGGGTAGCTACGAGCAGTACTTC.